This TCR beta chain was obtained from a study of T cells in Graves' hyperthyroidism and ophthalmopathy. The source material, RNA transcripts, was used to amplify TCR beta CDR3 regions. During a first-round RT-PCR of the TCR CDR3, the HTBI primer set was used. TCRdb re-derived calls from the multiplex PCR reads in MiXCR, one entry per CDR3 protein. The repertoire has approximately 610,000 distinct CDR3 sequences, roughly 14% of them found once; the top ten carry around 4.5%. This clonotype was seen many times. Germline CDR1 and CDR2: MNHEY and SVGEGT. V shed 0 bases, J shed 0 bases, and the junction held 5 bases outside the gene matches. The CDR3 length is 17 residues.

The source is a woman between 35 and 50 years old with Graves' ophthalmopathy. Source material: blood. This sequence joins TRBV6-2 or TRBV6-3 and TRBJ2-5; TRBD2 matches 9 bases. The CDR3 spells CASSYSTAGGYQETQYF. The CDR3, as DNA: TGTGCCAGCAGTTACTCGACGGCGGGAGGGTACCAAGAGACCCAGTACTTC.